This T cell receptor beta chain emerged from a study of shared clonotypes between healthy human individuals. Study-wide background: A couple of female and three male donors aged 18 to 49 were enrolled. General study points: Generation probability values for non-shared clonotypes were lower than those for clonotypes shared by all four donors.

Donors were healthy HIV-negative adults without recent acute infections or vaccinations. The germline V and J ends were trimmed by 4 bases and 1 base, with 17 bases remaining between them. Germline CDR1 SGDLS, CDR2 YYNGEE. This CDR3 spans 16 amino acids. Comment on this clone: The target antigen is unknown.

Original processing methods: Filtering differed, since immunoSEQ gave only junction sequences and no quality scores. Some clones are missing from TCRdb's copy, which holds only in-frame ones; the method was immunoSEQ multiplex PCR. The DNA was the basis for D and trimming; V, J and clone size are from that table. Here the sample spans over a million clones, approximately 78% being singletons. The chain has TRBV9 and TRBJ1-2, with D perhaps matching TRBD1 (5 bases). Sequencing was done on a sample of memory CD4+ T cells from PBMCs. Subset of the sample: CD45RA-negative fraction. The source of this sequence is a man aged 18 to 30 in good health. Some clones in this sample may be carry-over from other donors' samples. The DNA for the CDR3 is TGTGCCAGCAGCCCGGGACGGACGCACGTTAACTATGGCTACACCTTC. As protein: CASSPGRTHVNYGYTF.